This TCR beta chain was identified during a study of T-cell memory formation after mild COVID-19 (dated by TCRdb to the early 2020s). Some background on the complete study: TCR sequence clusters from the two donors were found to be largely donor specific. Longitudinal TCRalpha and TCRbeta repertoire sequencing tracked T-cell clones expanding and contracting after mild COVID-19 in two donors. The cohort was made up of two young adult volunteers, one female and one male, who were previously healthy.

What the study reported, not specific to this receptor: SARS-CoV-2 specificity was not confirmed for the second-wave clones peaking on day 37. Contracting CD4+ clones appeared mostly in the CM and EM memory subsets, whereas CD8+ clones were enriched in EMRA. The study included only a couple of mild cases, and larger cohorts that include severe cases with pre-infection samples were judged to be necessary. The detection of some responding clones in pre-infection memory suggests that pre-existing cross-reactive memory T cells joined the SARS-CoV-2 response. From day 15 to 85, contracting clones showed balanced CD4/CD8 phenotypes, whereas a second wave of clones that expanded from day 15 to 37 leaned towards CD4+.

The V and J ends are trimmed by 8 bases and 2 bases, leaving 12 bases between them. The germline V gene specifies SNHLY as CDR1 and FYNNEI as CDR2. Reading from cysteine to phenylalanine, the CDR3 counts 13 amino acids. Of the read, only the CDR3 DNA is kept; its 39 bases are in frame from base 1. Ficoll-Paque density gradient centrifugation was used to isolate PBMCs. The data were produced on an Illumina NovaSeq 6000. Using 5'RACE with constant-segment primers, TCRalpha and TCRbeta cDNA libraries were constructed, with sample barcodes and unique molecular identifiers added in the process. Trizol reagent was used to extract RNA from every sample. Library amplification was performed in two PCR steps, and a second sample barcode and Illumina TruSeq adapters were introduced in the second step. The libraries were sequenced on an Illumina NovaSeq using 2 x 150 bp paired-end reads. As for the original processing: Demultiplexing of reads and collapsing into UMI-guided consensus sequences were performed with migec v1.2.7. Using mixcr v2.1.11, UMI consensuses were aligned to TRA and TRB V and J templates and then assembled into clonotypes. Expanded or contracted clonotypes were those called significant by both edgeR and NoisET, with noise models trained on biological replicates. For edgeR calls, the thresholds were a false discovery rate-adjusted p below 0.01 and a log2 fold-change of 1. As an exploratory analysis of dynamics, max-normalized trajectories of the 1000 most abundant clonotypes were examined by PCA with hierarchical clustering. Separately sequenced CD4+ and CD8+ repertoires were used to assign the CD4 or CD8 phenotype of responding clones. TCRdb redid the processing of the public reads, applying fastp at Q25 and MiXCR, and retained in-frame beta chains. Every distinct CDR3 protein forms one entry, paired with its most common genes and DNA. These V and J calls rely on TCRdb rather than the paper's analysis. The sample data list under 450,000 distinct CDR3 sequences, and 20% to 25% of these were observed just once. The top ten constitute 21% of the sample.

This clonotype was seen more than once but under ten times. Its target antigen remains unknown. Base quality data are lacking; no much larger clone is found one base away. The sequence derives from a man younger than 35 who had mild COVID-19 (a few samples of this study predate the infection). The sample titles of this study are shuffled in the database, so cell type and time point are left out; the donor was told from shared clones. The rearrangement joined TRBV2 to TRBJ2-5; the D gene is not confidently resolved. Sequencing was done on a sample of PBMCs or a T cell subset sorted from them (not recorded which). The CDR3 region: CASCTDTQETQYF. The DNA sequence is as follows: TGTGCCAGCTGTACTGACACACAAGAGACCCAGTACTTC.